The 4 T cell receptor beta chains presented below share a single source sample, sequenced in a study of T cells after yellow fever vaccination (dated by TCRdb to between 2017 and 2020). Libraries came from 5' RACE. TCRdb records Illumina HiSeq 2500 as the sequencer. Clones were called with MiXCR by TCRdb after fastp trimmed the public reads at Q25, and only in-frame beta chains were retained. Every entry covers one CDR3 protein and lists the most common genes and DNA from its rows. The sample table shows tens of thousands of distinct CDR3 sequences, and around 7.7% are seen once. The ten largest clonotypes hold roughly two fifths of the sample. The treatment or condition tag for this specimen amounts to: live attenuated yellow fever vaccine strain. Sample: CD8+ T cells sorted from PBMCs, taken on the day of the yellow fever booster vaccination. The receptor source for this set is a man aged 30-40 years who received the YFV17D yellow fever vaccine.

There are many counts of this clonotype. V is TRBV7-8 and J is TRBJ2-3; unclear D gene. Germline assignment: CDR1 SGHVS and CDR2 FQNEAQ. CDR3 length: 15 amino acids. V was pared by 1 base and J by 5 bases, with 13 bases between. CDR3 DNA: TGTGCCAGCAGCTTAGTGAATGGAGCAGGAGATACGCAGTATTTT. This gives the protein CASSLVNGAGDTQYF.

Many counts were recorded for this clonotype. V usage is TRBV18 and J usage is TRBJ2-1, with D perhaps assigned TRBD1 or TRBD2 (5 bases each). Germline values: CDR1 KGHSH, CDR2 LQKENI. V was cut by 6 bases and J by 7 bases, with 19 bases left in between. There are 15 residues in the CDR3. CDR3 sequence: CASSRSRDDTNEQFF. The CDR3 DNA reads TGTGCCAGCTCCCGGTCCCGGGACGACACGAATGAGCAGTTCTTC.

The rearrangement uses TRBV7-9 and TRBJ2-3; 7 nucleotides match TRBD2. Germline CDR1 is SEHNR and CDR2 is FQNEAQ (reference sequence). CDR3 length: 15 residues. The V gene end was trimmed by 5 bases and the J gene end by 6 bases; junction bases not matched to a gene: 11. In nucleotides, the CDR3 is TGTGCCAGCAGCCCCGGGACTACGTCGATGGATACGCAGTATTTT. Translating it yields CASSPGTTSMDTQYF.

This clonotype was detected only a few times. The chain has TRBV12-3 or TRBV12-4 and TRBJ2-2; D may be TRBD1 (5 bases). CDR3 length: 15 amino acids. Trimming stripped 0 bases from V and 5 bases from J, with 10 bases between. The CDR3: CASSLAAGPTGELFF. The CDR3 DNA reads TGTGCCAGCAGTTTAGCAGCAGGGCCGACCGGGGAGCTGTTTTTT.